This T cell receptor beta chain was identified during a study of T cells in Graves' hyperthyroidism and ophthalmopathy. At the level of the study: At initial diagnosis, before any treatment had begun, peripheral blood was obtained.

Authors of the study amplified TCR beta CDR3 regions from RNA transcripts. The HTBI primer set was used in a first-round RT-PCR of the TCR CDR3. MiXCR, applied by TCRdb to the multiplex PCR reads, yields one record per CDR3 protein. The sample holds approximately 300,000 distinct CDR3 sequences; over 15% are singletons and the top ten take around a third. Newly diagnosed patients aged 18 to 65 had hyperthyroidism of under 2 months' duration. The sample holds many counts of this clonotype. This CDR3 is built from 14 residues. Trimming took off 4 bases at V and 5 bases at J, with 14 bases between the two ends. Germline V gene lookup returns CDR1 SGHAT and CDR2 FQNNGV.

The source is a man between 25 and 39 years old with Graves' hyperthyroidism. This chain links TRBV11-2 with TRBJ2-5; D is unclear. The sequenced sample consisted of blood. CDR3 DNA: TGTGCCAGCAGCTCCTTAGCCCGGTTGGAGACCCAGTACTTC. Translated: CASSSLARLETQYF.